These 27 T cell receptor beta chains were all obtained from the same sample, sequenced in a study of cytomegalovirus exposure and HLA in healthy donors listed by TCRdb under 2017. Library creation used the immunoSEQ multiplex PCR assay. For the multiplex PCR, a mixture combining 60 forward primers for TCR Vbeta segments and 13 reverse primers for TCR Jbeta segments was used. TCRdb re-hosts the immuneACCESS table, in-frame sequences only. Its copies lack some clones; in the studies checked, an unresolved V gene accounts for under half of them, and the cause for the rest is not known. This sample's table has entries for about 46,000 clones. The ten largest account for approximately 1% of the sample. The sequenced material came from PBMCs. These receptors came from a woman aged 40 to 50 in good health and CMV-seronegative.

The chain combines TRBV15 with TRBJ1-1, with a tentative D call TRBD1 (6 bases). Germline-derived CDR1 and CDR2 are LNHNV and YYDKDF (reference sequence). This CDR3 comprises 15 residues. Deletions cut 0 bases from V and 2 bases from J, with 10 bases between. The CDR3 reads CATSRDAQGNTEAFF. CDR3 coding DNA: TGTGCCACCAGCAGAGATGCACAGGGAAACACTGAAGCTTTCTTT. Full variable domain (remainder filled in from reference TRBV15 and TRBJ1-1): DAMVIQNPRYQVTQFGKPVTLSCSQTLNHNVMYWYQQKSSQAPKLLFHYYDKDFNNEADTPDNFQSRRPNTSFCFLDIRSPGLGDTAMYLCATSRDAQGNTEAFFGQGTRLTVV.

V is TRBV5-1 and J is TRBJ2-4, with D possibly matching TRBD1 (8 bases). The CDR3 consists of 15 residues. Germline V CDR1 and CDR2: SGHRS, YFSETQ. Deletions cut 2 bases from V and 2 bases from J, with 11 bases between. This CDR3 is CASSLQGGTKNIQYF. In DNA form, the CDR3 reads TGCGCCAGCAGCTTACAGGGGGGGACCAAAAACATTCAGTACTTC.

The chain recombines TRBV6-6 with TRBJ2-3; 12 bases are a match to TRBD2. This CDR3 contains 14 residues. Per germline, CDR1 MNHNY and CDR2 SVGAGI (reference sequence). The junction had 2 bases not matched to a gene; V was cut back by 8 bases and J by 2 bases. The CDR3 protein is CASGLAGITDTQYF. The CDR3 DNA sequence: TGTGCCAGCGGACTAGCGGGGATCACAGATACGCAGTATTTT.

In DNA form, the CDR3 reads TGTGCCAGCAGTTGGCGTTCTACAGGGACCCAAGAGACCCAGTACTTC. Translation gives CASSWRSTGTQETQYF. The rearrangement joins TRBV2 to TRBJ2-5; maybe TRBD1 (6 bases). Looked up from germline, CDR1 is SNHLY and CDR2 is FYNNEI. The CDR3 totals 16 residues. Trimming took 5 bases from V and 1 from J, leaving 17 bases between them. The variable domain in full, with the rest retrieved from reference TRBV2 and TRBJ2-5, is EPEVTQTPSHQVTQMGQEVILRCVPISNHLYFYWYRQILGQKVEFLVSFYNNEISEKSEIFDDQFSVERPDGSNFTLKIRSTKLEDSAMYFCASSWRSTGTQETQYFGPGTRLLVL.

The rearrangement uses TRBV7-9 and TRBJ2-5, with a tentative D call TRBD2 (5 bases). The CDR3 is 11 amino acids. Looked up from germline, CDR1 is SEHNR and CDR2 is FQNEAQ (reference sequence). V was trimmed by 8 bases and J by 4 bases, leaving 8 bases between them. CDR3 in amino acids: CASDRGETQYF. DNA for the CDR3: TGTGCCAGCGACCGGGGAGAGACCCAGTACTTC.

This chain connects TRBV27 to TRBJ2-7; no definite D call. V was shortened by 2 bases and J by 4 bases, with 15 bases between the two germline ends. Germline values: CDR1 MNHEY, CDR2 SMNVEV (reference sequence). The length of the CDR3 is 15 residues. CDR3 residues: CASSLGPVSPYEQYF. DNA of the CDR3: TGTGCCAGCAGTTTAGGGCCAGTTTCCCCTTACGAGCAGTACTTC.

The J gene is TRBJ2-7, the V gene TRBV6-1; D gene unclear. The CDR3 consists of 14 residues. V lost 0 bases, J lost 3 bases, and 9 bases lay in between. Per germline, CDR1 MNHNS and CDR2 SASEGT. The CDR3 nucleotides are TGTGCCAGCAGTGAAGCGTGGCCACACTACGAGCAGTACTTC. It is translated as CASSEAWPHYEQYF.

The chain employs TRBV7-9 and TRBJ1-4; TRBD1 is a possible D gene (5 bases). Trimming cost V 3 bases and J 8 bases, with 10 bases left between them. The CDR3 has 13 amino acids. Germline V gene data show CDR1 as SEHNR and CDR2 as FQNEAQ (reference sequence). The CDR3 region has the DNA TGTGCCAGCAGCTTCCTTGGGGGGGAAAAACTGTTTTTT. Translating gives CASSFLGGEKLFF.

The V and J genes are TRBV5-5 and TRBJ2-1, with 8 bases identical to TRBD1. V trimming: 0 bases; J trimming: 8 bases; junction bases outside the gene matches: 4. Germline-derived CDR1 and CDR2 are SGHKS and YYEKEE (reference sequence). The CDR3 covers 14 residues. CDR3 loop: CASSLGQGIDEQFF. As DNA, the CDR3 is TGTGCCAGCAGCTTGGGACAGGGGATAGATGAGCAGTTCTTC.

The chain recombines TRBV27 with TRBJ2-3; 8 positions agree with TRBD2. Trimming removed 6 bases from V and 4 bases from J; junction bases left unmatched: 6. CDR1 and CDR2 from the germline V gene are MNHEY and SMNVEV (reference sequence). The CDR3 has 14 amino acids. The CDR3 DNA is TGTGCCAGCAGCCGGACTAGCAGTCCAGATACGCAGTATTTT. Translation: CASSRTSSPDTQYF.

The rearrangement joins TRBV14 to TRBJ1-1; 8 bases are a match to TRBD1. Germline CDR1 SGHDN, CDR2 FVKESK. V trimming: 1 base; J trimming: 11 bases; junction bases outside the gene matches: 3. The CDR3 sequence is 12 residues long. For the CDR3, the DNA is TGTGCCAGCAGCCAAGGCAACAGGGGGGCTTTCTTT. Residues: CASSQGNRGAFF.

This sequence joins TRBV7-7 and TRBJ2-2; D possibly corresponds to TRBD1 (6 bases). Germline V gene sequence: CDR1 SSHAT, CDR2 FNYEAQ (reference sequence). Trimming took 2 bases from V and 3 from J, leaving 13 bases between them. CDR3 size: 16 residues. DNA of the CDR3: TGTGCCAGCAGCTTATACGGACAGAGAGACACCGGGGAGCTGTTTTTT. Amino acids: CASSLYGQRDTGELFF.

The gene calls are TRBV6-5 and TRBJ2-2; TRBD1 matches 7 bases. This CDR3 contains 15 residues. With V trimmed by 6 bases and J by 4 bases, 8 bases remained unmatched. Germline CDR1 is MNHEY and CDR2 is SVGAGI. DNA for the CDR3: TGTGCCAGCAGCTATAACAGGGGACGCACCGGGGAGCTGTTTTTT. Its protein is CASSYNRGRTGELFF.

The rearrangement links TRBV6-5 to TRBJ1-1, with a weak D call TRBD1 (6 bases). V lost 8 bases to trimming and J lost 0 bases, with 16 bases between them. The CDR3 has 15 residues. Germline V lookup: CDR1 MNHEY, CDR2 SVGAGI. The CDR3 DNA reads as TGTGCCAGCTTAACGCCAGGGGAAATGAACACTGAAGCTTTCTTT. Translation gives CASLTPGEMNTEAFF.

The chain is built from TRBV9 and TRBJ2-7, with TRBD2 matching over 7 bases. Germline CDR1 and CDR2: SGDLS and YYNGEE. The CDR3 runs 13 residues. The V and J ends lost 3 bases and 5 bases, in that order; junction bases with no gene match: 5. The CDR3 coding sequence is TGTGCCAGCAGCGCGTGGGGGGGGGACGAGCAGTACTTC. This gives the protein CASSAWGGDEQYF.

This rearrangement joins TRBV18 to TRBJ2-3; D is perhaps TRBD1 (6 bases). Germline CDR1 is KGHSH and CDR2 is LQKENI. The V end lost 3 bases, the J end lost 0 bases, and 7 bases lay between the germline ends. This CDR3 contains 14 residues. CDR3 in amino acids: CASSPGTSTDTQYF. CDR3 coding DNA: TGTGCCAGCTCACCCGGGACAAGCACAGATACGCAGTATTTT.

CDR3 residues: CASTPRGGRGDEKLFF. The CDR3 region has the DNA TGTGCCAGTACCCCGCGGGGGGGCCGTGGTGATGAAAAACTGTTTTTT. The V call is TRBV19, the J call TRBJ1-4; maybe TRBD1 (6 bases). CDR1 is LNHDA, CDR2 SQIVND, per germline (reference sequence). This CDR3 has 16 residues. Trimming cost V 7 bases and J 6 bases, with 21 bases left between them.

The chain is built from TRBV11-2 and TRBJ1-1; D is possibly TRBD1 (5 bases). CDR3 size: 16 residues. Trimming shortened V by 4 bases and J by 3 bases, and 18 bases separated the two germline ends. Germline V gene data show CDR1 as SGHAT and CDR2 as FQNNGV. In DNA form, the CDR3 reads TGTGCCAGCAGCTCCTCCGTGTCCAGGGTAGACACTGAAGCTTTCTTT. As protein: CASSSSVSRVDTEAFF.

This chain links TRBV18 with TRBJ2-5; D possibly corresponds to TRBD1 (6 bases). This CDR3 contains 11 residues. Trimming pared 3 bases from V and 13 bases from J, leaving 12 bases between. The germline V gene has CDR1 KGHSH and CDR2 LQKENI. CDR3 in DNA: TGTGCCAGCTCACCCATGGGGGCTATGTACTTC. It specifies CASSPMGAMYF.

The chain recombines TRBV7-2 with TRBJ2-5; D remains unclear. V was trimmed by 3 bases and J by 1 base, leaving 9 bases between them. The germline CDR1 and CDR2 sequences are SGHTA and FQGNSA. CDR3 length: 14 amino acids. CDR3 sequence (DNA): TGTGCCAGCAGCTTCAGGTACAGCCAAGAGACCCAGTACTTC. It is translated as CASSFRYSQETQYF.

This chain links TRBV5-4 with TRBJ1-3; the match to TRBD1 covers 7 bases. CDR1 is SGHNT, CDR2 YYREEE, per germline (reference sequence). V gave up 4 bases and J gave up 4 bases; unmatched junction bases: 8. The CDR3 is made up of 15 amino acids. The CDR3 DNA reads TGTGCCAGCAGCCTTGACAGGGAAGGCGGAAACACCATATATTTT. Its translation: CASSLDREGGNTIYF.

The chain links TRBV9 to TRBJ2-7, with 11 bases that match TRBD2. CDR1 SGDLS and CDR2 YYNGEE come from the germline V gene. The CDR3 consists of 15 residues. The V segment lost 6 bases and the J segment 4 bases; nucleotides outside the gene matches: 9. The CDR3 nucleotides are TGTGCCAGCACCTTACTAGCGGGAGCTCCTTACGAGCAGTACTTC. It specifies CASTLLAGAPYEQYF.

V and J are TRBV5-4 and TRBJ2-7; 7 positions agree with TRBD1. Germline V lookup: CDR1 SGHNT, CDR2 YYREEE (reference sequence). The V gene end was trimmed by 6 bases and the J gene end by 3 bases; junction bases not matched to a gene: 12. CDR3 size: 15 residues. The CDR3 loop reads CASNPGGATSYEQYF. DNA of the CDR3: TGTGCCAGCAACCCAGGGGGAGCGACGAGCTACGAGCAGTACTTC.

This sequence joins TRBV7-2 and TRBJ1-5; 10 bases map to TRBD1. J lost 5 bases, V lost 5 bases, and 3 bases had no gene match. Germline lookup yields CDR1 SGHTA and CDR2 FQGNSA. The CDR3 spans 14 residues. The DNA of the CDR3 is TGTGCCAGCAGCATCGGGACAGGGGATCAGCCCCAGCATTTT. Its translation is CASSIGTGDQPQHF.

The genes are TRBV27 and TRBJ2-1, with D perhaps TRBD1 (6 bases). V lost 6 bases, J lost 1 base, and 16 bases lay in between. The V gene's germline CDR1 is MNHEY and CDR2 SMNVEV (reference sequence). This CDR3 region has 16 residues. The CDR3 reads CASSETGLGSYNEQFF. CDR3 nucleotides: TGTGCCAGCAGCGAAACAGGGTTAGGGTCCTACAATGAGCAGTTCTTC.

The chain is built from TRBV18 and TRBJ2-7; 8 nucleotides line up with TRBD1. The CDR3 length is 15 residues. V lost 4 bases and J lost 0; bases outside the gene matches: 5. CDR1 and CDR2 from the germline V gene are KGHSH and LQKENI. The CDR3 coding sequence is TGTGCCAGCTCACTCCGGGACAGGACCTCCTACGAGCAGTACTTC. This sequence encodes CASSLRDRTSYEQYF.

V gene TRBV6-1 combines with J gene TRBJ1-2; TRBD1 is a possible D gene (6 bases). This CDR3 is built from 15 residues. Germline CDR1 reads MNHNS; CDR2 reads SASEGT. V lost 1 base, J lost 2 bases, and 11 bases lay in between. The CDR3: CASSEVDRMNYGYTF. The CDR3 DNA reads TGTGCCAGCAGTGAAGTCGACAGGATGAACTATGGCTACACCTTC.